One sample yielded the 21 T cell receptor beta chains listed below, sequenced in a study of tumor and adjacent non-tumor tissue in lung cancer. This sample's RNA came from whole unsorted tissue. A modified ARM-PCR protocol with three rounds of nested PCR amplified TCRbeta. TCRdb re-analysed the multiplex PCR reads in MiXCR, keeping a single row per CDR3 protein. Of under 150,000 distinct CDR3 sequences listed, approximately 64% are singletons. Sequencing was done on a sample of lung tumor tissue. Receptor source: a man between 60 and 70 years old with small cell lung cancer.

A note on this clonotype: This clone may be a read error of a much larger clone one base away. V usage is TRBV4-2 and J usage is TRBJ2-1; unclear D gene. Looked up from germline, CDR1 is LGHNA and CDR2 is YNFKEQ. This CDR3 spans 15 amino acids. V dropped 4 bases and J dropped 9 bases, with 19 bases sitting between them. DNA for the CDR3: TGTGCCAGCAGCCCTAGTGAGTGGGAAAACAGTGAGCAGTTCTTC. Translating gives CASSPSEWENSEQFF.

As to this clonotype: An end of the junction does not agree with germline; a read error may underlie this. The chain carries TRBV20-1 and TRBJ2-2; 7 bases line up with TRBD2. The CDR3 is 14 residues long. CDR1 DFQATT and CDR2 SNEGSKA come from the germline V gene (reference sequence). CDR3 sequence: CNARAGANTGELFF. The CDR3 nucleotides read TGCAATGCTAGGGCGGGAGCGAACACCGGGGAGCTGTTTTTT.

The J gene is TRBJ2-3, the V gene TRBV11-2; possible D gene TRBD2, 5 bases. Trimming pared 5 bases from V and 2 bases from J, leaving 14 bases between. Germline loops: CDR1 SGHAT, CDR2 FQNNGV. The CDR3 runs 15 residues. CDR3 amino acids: CASSLLVEFTDTQYF. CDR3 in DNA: TGTGCCAGCAGCCTACTAGTCGAGTTCACAGATACGCAGTATTTT. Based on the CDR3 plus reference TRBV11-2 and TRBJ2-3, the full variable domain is EAGVAQSPRYKIIEKRQSVAFWCNPISGHATLYWYQQILGQGPKLLIQFQNNGVVDDSQLPKDRFSAERLKGVDSTLKIQPAKLEDSAVYLCASSLLVEFTDTQYFGPGTRLTVL.

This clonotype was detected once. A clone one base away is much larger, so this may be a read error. The chain's CDR3 is CSARDPGGEGEKLFF. For the CDR3, the DNA is TGCAGTGCTAGAGATCCGGGCGGGGAAGGTGAAAAACTGTTTTTT. The genes are TRBV20-1 and TRBJ1-4; D call uncertain. Trimming shortened V by 0 bases and J by 7 bases, and 15 bases separated the two germline ends. CDR3 length equals 15 residues. Looked up from germline, CDR1 is DFQATT and CDR2 is SNEGSKA (reference sequence).

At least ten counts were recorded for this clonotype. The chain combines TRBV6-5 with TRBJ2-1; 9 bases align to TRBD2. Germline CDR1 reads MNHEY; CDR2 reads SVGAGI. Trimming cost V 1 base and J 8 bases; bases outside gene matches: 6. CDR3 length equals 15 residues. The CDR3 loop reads CASSYFSGSGDEQFF. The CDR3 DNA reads TGTGCCAGCAGTTACTTTAGCGGGAGTGGCGATGAGCAGTTCTTC.

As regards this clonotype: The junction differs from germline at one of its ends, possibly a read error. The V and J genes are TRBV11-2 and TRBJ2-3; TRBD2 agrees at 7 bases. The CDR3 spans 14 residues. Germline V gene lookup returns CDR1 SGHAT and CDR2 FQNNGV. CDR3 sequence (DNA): TGTCCCAGCAGTACGAGCGGGGGCACAGATACGCAGTATTTT. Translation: CPSSTSGGTDTQYF.

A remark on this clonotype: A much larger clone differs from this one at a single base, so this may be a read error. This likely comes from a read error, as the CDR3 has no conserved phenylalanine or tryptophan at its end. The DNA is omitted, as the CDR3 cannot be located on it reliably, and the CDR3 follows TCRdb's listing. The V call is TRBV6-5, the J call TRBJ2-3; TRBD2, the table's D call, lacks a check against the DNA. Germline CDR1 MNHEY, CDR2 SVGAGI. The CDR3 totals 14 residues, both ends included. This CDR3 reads CASSPGLAEETQYL.

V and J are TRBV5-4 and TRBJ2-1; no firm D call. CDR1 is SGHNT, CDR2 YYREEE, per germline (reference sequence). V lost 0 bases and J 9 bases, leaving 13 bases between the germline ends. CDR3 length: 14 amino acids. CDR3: CASSLDSSSGEQFF. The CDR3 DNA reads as TGTGCCAGCAGCTTGGATAGTAGTTCGGGTGAGCAGTTCTTC.

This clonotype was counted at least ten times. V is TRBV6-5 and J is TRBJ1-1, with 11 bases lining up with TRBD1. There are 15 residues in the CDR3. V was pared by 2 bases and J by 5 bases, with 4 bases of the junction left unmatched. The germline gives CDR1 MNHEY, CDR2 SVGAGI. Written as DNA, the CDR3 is TGTGCCAGCAGTTACGGGGGACAGGGGGGAACTGAAGCTTTCTTT. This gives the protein CASSYGGQGGTEAFF.

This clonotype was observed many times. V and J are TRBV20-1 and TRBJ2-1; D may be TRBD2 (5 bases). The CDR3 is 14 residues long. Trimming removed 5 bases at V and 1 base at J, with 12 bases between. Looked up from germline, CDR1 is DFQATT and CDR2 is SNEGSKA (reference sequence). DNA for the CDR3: TGCAGTGCTCCAAGCGGTACGTCCTACAATGAGCAGTTCTTC. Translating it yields CSAPSGTSYNEQFF.

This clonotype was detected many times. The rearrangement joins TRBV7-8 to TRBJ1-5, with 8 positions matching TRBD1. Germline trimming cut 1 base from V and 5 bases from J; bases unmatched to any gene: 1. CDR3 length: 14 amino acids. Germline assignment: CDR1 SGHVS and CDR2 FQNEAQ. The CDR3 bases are TGTGCCAGCAGCTTAGACAGGGGGGATCAGCCCCAGCATTTT. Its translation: CASSLDRGDQPQHF.

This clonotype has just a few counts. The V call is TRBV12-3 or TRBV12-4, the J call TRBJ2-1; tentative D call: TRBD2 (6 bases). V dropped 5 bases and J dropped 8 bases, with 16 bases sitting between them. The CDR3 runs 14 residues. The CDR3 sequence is CASSPDGSSDEQFF. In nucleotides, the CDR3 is TGTGCCAGCAGTCCAGACGGGAGTTCCGATGAGCAGTTCTTC.

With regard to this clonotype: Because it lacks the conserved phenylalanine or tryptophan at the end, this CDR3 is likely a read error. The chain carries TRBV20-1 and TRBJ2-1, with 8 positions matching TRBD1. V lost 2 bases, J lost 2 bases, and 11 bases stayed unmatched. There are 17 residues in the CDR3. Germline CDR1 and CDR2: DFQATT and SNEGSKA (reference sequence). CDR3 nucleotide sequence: TGCAGTGCTAGATCAACAGGGGGAATCCTCCCCTACAATGAGCAGTTCTCC. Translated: CSARSTGGILPYNEQFS.

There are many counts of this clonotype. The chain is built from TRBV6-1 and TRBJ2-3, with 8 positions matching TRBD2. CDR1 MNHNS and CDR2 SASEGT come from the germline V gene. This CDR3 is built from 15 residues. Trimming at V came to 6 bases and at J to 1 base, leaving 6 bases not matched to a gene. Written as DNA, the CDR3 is TGTGCCAGCAGCCCGGGACTAGTGGGCACAGATACGCAGTATTTT. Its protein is CASSPGLVGTDTQYF.

CDR3 DNA: TGCGCCAGCAGCCTCCGGGTCCGAGAAGTCTACAATGAGCAGTTCTTC. Translated: CASSLRVREVYNEQFF. This chain uses TRBV4-1 with TRBJ2-1; D unclear. V lost 4 bases and J 3 bases, leaving 16 bases between the germline ends. The CDR3 is 16 residues long. Germline V gives CDR1 MGHRA, CDR2 YSYEKL.

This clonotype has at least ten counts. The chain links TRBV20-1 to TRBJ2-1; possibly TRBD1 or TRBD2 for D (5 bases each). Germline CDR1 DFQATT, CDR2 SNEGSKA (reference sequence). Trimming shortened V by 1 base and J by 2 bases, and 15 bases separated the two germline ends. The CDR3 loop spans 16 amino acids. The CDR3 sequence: CSARAERGVAYNEQFF. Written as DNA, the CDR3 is TGCAGTGCTAGAGCGGAACGAGGGGTTGCCTACAATGAGCAGTTCTTC.

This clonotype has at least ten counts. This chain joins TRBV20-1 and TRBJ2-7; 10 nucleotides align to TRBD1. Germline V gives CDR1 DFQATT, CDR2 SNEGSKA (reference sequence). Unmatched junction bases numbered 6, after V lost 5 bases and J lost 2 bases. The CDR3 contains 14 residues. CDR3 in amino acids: CSADPGQGPYEQYF. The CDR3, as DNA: TGCAGTGCTGACCCGGGACAGGGGCCCTACGAGCAGTACTTC.

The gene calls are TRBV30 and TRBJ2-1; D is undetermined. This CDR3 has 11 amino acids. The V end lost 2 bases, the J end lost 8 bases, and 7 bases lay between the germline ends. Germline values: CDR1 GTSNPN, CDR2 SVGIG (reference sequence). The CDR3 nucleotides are TGTGCCTGGAGTCCCATGGATGAGCAGTTCTTC. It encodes CAWSPMDEQFF.

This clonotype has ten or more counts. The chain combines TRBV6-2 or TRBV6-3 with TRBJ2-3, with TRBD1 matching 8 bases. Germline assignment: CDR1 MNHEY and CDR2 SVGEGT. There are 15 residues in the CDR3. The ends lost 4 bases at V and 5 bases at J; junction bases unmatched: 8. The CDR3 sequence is CASSLRAGGKDTQYF. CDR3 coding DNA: TGTGCCAGCAGTTTAAGGGCAGGGGGCAAAGATACGCAGTATTTT.

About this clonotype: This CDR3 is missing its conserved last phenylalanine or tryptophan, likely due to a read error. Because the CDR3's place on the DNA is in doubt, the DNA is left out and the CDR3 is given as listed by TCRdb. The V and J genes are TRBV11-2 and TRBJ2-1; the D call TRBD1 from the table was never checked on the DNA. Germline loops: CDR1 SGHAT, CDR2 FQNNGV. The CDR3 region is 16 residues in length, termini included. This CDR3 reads CASSLDRRLSNNERFL.

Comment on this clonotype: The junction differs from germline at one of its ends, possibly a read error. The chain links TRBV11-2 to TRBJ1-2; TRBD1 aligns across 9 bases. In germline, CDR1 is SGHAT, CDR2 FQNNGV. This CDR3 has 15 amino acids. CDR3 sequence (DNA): TGTACCAGCTGCTTAGTGGGGGGACAGGGAAGAGGCTACACATTC. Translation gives CTSCLVGGQGRGYTF.